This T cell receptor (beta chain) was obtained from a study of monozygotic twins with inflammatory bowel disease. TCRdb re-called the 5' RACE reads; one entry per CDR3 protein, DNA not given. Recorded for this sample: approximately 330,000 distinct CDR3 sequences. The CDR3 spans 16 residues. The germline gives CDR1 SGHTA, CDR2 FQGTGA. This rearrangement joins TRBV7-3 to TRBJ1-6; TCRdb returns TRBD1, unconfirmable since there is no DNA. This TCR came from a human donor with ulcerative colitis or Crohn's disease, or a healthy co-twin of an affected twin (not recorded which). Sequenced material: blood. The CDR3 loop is CASSLQGAGLDSPLHF.